The clone carrying this T cell receptor (beta chain) was observed a few times. The antigen is unknown. The sample is drawn from a study of identical twins. J lost 0 bases, V lost 4 bases, and 10 bases had no gene match. From germline, CDR1 is LGHDT and CDR2 YNNKEL (reference sequence). The CDR3 loop spans 18 amino acids. Regarding the study as a whole: Researchers reported excess low generation probability among twin-shared out-of-frame alpha sequences.

TCRdb called the 5' RACE reads again in MiXCR, with one record for every CDR3 protein. Found here are around 95,000 distinct CDR3 sequences, under 6.5% of them singletons; the top ten hold approximately 12%. Among all donors, each was a healthy Caucasian. This TCR was sampled from a woman aged 45-65 years in good health. The chain uses TRBV3-1 and TRBJ2-1; 9 nucleotides align to TRBD2. Input material: memory T cells sorted from blood. For the CDR3, the DNA is TGTGCCAGCAGCCGACGGACTAGCGCTAAAAGCTCCTACAATGAGCAGTTCTTC. Encoded protein: CASSRRTSAKSSYNEQFF.